The entry below describes one T cell receptor (beta chain). Its antigen is currently unknown. These data originate in a study of OX40 agonist ivuxolimab in advanced cancers. The wider study: Partial responses were seen in three patients, one with hepatocellular carcinoma and two with cutaneous melanoma.

Germline V gene lookup returns CDR1 MDHEN and CDR2 SYDVKM. The CDR3 has 18 residues. With 5 bases clipped from V and 6 bases from J, the junction kept 17 bases outside the gene matches. This table comes from immunoSEQ multiplex PCR, and its TCRdb copy is limited to in-frame clones, with some not included. The table has about 76,000 clones, approximately 86% seen once. Study-wide points: Mean expanded clone counts were higher in CD8+ than CD4+ T cells.

The rearrangement joins TRBV28 to TRBJ1-4; 8 bases are a match to TRBD1. This TCR came from an adult with an advanced solid tumor such as melanoma, head and neck, liver or kidney cancer. The sequenced sample was CD4+ or CD8+ T cells sorted from blood, obtained in a trial of the OX40 agonist ivuxolimab. DNA of the CDR3: TGTGCCAGCAGTCCTTGGACAGGGAGTGTGACCCGAGATGAAAAACTGTTTTTT. Translation gives CASSPWTGSVTRDEKLFF. The full variable domain, in which reference TRBV28 and TRBJ1-4 provide the parts outside the CDR3, is DVKVTQSSRYLVKRTGEKVFLECVQDMDHENMFWYRQDPGLGLRLIYFSYDVKMKEKGDIPEGYSVSREKKERFSLILESASTNQTSMYLCASSPWTGSVTRDEKLFFGSGTQLSVL.